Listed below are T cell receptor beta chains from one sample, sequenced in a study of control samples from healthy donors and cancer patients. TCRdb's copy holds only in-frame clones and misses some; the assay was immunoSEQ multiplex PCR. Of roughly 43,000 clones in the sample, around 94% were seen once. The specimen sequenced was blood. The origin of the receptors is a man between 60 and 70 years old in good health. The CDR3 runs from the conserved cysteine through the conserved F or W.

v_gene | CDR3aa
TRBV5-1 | CASSEPGSVGGYTF
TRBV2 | CASRKDRAPSYEQYF
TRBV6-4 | CASSPASGQGDEQFF
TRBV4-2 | CASSPERASATYEQYF
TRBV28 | CASSLPGSGSSVDTQYF
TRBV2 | CASSPVLKTEAFF
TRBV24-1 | CATSAAQGWGQPQHF
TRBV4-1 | CASSYQGGGRASGPGELFF
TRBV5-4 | CASSLDSGRRTEQYF
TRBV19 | CASSKRTAARSTDTQYF
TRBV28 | CASSFWQGGAEAFF
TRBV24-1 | CATSDPSENYEQYF
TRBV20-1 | CSATSGNGYTF
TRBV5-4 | CASSLAGTEGKLFF
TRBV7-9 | CASSLAFHGTQYF
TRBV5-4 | CASSFGQRNEKLFF
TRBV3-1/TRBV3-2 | CASSQPWGNEQFF